The 9 T cell receptor beta chains presented below share a single source sample, sequenced in a study of T-cell reconstitution after alpha-beta-depleted transplantation in children. The TCRbeta library incorporated unique molecular identifiers. TCRdb passed the PCR reads through MiXCR, listing each CDR3 protein once. The table includes 380,000 or so distinct CDR3 sequences, 13% detected once. Sample: PBMCs, taken from the stem cell graft. The receptors originated from a human donor who donated a stem cell graft to a child with Fanconi anemia.

This clonotype was found many times. The CDR3 nucleotides read TGCAGCGTCCATCATGGTCGACAGGGGGGGAATGAGCAGTTCTTC. Translated: CSVHHGRQGGNEQFF. This rearrangement joins TRBV29-1 to TRBJ2-1, with 9 bases identical to TRBD1. CDR1 SQVTM and CDR2 ANQGSEA come from the germline V gene. V trimming: 6 bases; J trimming: 7 bases; junction bases outside the gene matches: 13. CDR3 length: 15 amino acids.

This clonotype is classed as medium-sized. The genes are TRBV11-3 and TRBJ1-1, with 7 bases matching TRBD1. V was clipped by 5 bases and J by 11 bases; unmatched bases: 8. Germline-derived CDR1 and CDR2 are SGHNT and YENEEA. The CDR3 spans 12 residues. The CDR3 DNA follows: TGTGCCAGCAGCCCGCGGACAGGAGAGGCTTTCTTT. Its protein product is CASSPRTGEAFF. The whole variable domain, remainder taken from reference TRBV11-3 and TRBJ1-1, is EAGVVQSPRYKIIEKKQPVAFWCNPISGHNTLYWYLQNLGQGPELLIRYENEEAVDDSQLPKDRFSAERLKGVDSTLKIQPAELGDSAVYLCASSPRTGEAFFGQGTRLTVV.

The chain recombines TRBV9 with TRBJ2-1; D is unclear. Trimming cost V 2 bases and J 2 bases, with 11 bases left between them. CDR1 and CDR2 from the germline V gene are SGDLS and YYNGEE. The CDR3 is 15 amino acids. CDR3 region: CASSVVSAPYNEQFF. CDR3 nucleotides: TGTGCCAGCAGCGTCGTGAGTGCACCCTACAATGAGCAGTTCTTC.

This clonotype was detected many times. The rearrangement joins TRBV12-3 or TRBV12-4 to TRBJ1-5; 9 bases map to TRBD1. The CDR3 loop spans 15 amino acids. V shed 6 bases, J shed 0 bases, and the junction held 3 bases outside the gene matches. CDR3 bases: TGTGCCAGCAGGGGACAGGGTAATAGCAATCAGCCCCAGCATTTT. Protein: CASRGQGNSNQPQHF.

This clonotype was picked up many times. The genes are TRBV10-3 and TRBJ2-3; 7 nucleotides match TRBD2. With V trimmed by 5 bases and J by 1 base, 3 bases remained unmatched. Per the germline V gene, CDR1 is ENHRY and CDR2 is SYGVKD. The length of the CDR3 is 14 residues. The CDR3 here is CAISMAGGTDTQYF. The DNA of the CDR3 is TGTGCCATCAGTATGGCGGGGGGCACAGATACGCAGTATTTT.

This clonotype was counted only a few times. The gene calls are TRBV29-1 and TRBJ1-3, with 7 bases fitting TRBD1. This CDR3 comprises 14 residues. J gave up 3 bases and V 7 bases, and 9 bases lay outside the gene matches. Germline-derived CDR1 and CDR2 are SQVTM and ANQGSEA. The CDR3 DNA is TGCAGCGCAACCCGGACAGGAGGTGGAAACACCATATATTTT. Translated: CSATRTGGGNTIYF.

V is TRBV20-1 and J is TRBJ2-2; a weak D match, TRBD2 (6 bases). Germline lookup yields CDR1 DFQATT and CDR2 SNEGSKA (reference sequence). V shed 1 base and J shed 3 bases, with 12 bases lying between them. CDR3 length equals 15 residues. The CDR3 protein is CSARGGSGYTGELFF. Here the CDR3 DNA reads TGCAGTGCTAGAGGGGGTAGCGGATACACCGGGGAGCTGTTTTTT.

This chain joins TRBV4-3 and TRBJ1-1, with D hard to call. The ends were cut back, 1 base at V and 1 base at J, with 7 bases in the middle. The germline CDR1 and CDR2 sequences are LGHNA and YSLEER. The length of the CDR3 is 14 residues. CDR3 amino acids: CASSQGIGNTEAFF. The CDR3 DNA reads TGCGCCAGCAGCCAAGGAATAGGGAACACTGAAGCTTTCTTT.

This clonotype was detected only a few times. The chain carries TRBV11-3 and TRBJ2-1; perhaps TRBD2 as D (6 bases). V was shortened by 1 base and J by 6 bases, with 13 bases between the two germline ends. Germline CDR1 is SGHNT and CDR2 is YENEEA. The CDR3 sequence is 15 residues long. The CDR3 sequence: CASSLGGKELNEQFF. The CDR3 DNA sequence: TGTGCCAGCAGCTTAGGCGGGAAAGAGCTCAATGAGCAGTTCTTC. The variable domain in full, completed from reference TRBV11-3 and TRBJ2-1, reads EAGVVQSPRYKIIEKKQPVAFWCNPISGHNTLYWYLQNLGQGPELLIRYENEEAVDDSQLPKDRFSAERLKGVDSTLKIQPAELGDSAVYLCASSLGGKELNEQFFGPGTRLTVL.